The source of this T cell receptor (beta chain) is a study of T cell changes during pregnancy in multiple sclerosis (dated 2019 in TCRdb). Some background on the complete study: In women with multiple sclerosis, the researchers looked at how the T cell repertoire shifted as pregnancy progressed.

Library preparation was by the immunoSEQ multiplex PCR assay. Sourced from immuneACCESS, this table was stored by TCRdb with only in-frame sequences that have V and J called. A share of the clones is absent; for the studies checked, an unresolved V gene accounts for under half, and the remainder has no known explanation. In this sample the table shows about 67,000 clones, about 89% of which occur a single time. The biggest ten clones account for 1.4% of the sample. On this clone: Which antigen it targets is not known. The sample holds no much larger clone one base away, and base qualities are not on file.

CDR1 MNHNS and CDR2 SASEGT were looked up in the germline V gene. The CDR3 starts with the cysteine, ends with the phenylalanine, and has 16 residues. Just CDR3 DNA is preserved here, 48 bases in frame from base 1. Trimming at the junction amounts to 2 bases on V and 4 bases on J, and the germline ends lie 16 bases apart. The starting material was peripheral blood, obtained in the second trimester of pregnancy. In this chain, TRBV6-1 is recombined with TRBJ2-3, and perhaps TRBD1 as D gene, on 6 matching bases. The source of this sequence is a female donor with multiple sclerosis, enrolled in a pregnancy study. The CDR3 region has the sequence CASSELGGEGADTQYF. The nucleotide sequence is TGTGCCAGCAGTGAACTTGGGGGCGAGGGGGCAGATACGCAGTATTTT.